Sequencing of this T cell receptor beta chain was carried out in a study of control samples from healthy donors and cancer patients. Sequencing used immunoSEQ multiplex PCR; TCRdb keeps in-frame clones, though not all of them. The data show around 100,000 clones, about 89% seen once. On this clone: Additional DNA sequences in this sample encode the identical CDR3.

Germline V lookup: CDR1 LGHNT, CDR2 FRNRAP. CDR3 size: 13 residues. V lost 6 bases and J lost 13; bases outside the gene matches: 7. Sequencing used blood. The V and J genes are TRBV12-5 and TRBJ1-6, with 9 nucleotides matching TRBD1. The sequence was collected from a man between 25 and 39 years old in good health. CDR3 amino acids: CASGLGQGSPLHF. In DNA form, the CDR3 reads TGTGCTAGTGGACTGGGACAGGGATCGCCCCTCCACTTT. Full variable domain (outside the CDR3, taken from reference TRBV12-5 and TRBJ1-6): DARVTQTPRHKVTEMGQEVTMRCQPILGHNTVFWYRQTMMQGLELLAYFRNRAPLDDSGMPKDRFSAEMPDATLATLKIQPSEPRDSAVYFCASGLGQGSPLHFGNGTRLTVT.